These T cell receptor beta chains were read from a single sample in a study of CD8 T cells in ankylosing spondylitis. TCRdb processed the 5' RACE reads anew with MiXCR; each CDR3 protein has one entry. The repertoire holds roughly 280,000 distinct CDR3 sequences, with around 20% as singletons. The sample comprised blood, either unsorted or a sorted T cell fraction (not recorded which). The source of these receptors is a male donor with ankylosing spondylitis or in good health (not recorded which). CDR3s include the opening cysteine and the closing phenylalanine or tryptophan. D genes are given only for firm matches. Expanded clones get a size class; other rows say once, few or many, or leave the size out.

clone size	J gene	D gene	V gene	CDR3 protein	CDR3 DNA
few	TRBJ2-1	-	TRBV19	CASSMAYNEQFF	TGTGCCAGTAGTATGGCTTACAATGAGCAGTTCTTC
-	TRBJ2-1	TRBD1	TRBV12-3/TRBV12-4	CASSPIRYRGHEQFF	TGTGCCAGCAGTCCGATACGGTACAGGGGCCATGAGCAGTTCTTC
many	TRBJ2-3	TRBD1	TRBV6-4	CASSAQGEGTDTQYF	TGTGCCAGCAGTGCCCAGGGGGAAGGCACAGATACGCAGTATTTT
-	TRBJ1-1	-	TRBV28	CASSYSRDTEAFF	TGTGCCAGCAGCTATTCCAGGGACACTGAAGCTTTCTTT
-	TRBJ2-2	-	TRBV5-1	CASTGRFVAGELFF	TGCGCCAGCACAGGGCGATTTGTTGCCGGGGAGCTGTTTTTT
-	TRBJ1-1	-	TRBV3-1	CASSQGVVTAFF	TGTGCCAGCAGCCAAGGGGTAGTGACCGCTTTCTTT
few	TRBJ1-2	TRBD1	TRBV12-3/TRBV12-4	CASSPQGGSYGYTF	TGTGCCAGCAGTCCGCAAGGGGGCTCCTATGGCTACACCTTC
-	TRBJ2-1	TRBD2	TRBV20-1	CSAGDPGTSGYNEQFF	TGCAGTGCTGGAGACCCCGGGACTAGCGGATACAATGAGCAGTTCTTC
few	TRBJ2-2	-	TRBV12-3/TRBV12-4	CASSHLTGNTGELFF	TGTGCCAGCAGTCACCTTACTGGAAACACCGGGGAGCTGTTTTTT
-	TRBJ2-1	-	TRBV7-7	CASSPGLHSYNEQFF	TGTGCCAGCAGCCCGGGACTTCACTCCTACAATGAGCAGTTCTTC
-	TRBJ2-3	-	TRBV10-3	CAISELGTDTQYF	TGTGCCATCAGTGAACTAGGGACAGATACGCAGTATTTT
few	TRBJ2-3	TRBD1	TRBV20-1	CSASAGQGDTNTQYF	TGCAGTGCTAGCGCTGGACAGGGGGACACGAATACGCAGTATTTT
many	TRBJ1-3	-	TRBV6-5	CASSYPAEAGNTIYF	TGTGCCAGCAGTTACCCGGCCGAGGCCGGAAACACCATATATTTT
-	TRBJ2-6	-	TRBV29-1	CSVVFPPGANVLTF	TGCAGCGTTGTTTTCCCTCCTGGGGCCAACGTCCTGACTTTC
-	TRBJ2-3	TRBD1	TRBV5-1	CASSDDRVRGLQYF	TGCGCCAGCAGCGACGACAGGGTTCGGGGATTGCAGTATTTT
few	TRBJ1-1	TRBD1	TRBV29-1	CSVGRQGGTEAFF	TGCAGCGTGGGCCGACAGGGAGGGACTGAAGCTTTCTTT
few	TRBJ2-3	-	TRBV12-3/TRBV12-4	CASSNTPSTDTQYF	TGTGCCAGCAGCAACACCCCTAGCACAGATACGCAGTATTTT
many	TRBJ2-1	TRBD1	TRBV5-1	CASSIDGTGDSNEQFF	TGCGCCAGCAGCATAGACGGGACAGGGGATTCGAATGAGCAGTTCTTC
many	TRBJ2-1	TRBD1	TRBV6-2/TRBV6-3	CASGTGHYNEQFF	TGTGCCAGCGGGACAGGTCACTACAATGAGCAGTTCTTC
-	TRBJ2-3	-	TRBV27	CASSQGGNTDTQYF	TGTGCCAGCAGTCAGGGGGGAAACACAGATACGCAGTATTTT
few	TRBJ2-2	-	TRBV10-3	CAISLGHPNTGELFF	TGTGCCATCAGTCTGGGACATCCGAACACCGGGGAGCTGTTTTTT
many	TRBJ1-1	-	TRBV12-3/TRBV12-4	CASSKNTEAFF	TGTGCCAGCAGCAAGAACACTGAAGCTTTCTTT
-	TRBJ1-2	TRBD1	TRBV5-1	CASSSTGTGGDYGYTF	TGCGCCAGCAGCTCGACCGGGACAGGGGGTGACTATGGCTACACCTTC
few	TRBJ2-5	TRBD2	TRBV20-1	CSARTSGGHQETQYF	TGCAGTGCCAGGACTAGCGGGGGCCACCAAGAGACCCAGTACTTC
-	TRBJ2-1	TRBD1	TRBV12-3/TRBV12-4	CASSPTGGGYEQFF	TGTGCCAGCAGTCCGACAGGGGGTGGCTATGAGCAGTTCTTC
-	TRBJ2-1	-	TRBV6-2/TRBV6-3	CASTQTRSNEQFF	TGTGCCAGCACCCAGACCCGTTCCAATGAGCAGTTCTTC
few	TRBJ2-2	TRBD1	TRBV3-1	CASCRGQGNTGELFF	TGTGCCAGCTGCCGCGGACAGGGGAACACCGGGGAGCTGTTTTTT
-	TRBJ2-3	-	TRBV20-1	CSASDPGESTDTQYF	TGCAGTGCTTCGGACCCGGGGGAAAGCACAGATACGCAGTATTTT
-	TRBJ2-1	-	TRBV15	CATRGQAGGEQFF	TGTGCCACCAGGGGCCAGGCAGGCGGGGAGCAGTTCTTC
few	TRBJ1-2	-	TRBV9	CASSSYSGGYTF	TGTGCCAGCAGCTCTTACTCCGGCGGCTACACCTTC
-	TRBJ2-1	-	TRBV2	CASRHPYNEQFF	TGTGCCAGCAGGCACCCGTACAATGAGCAGTTCTTC
many	TRBJ2-3	-	TRBV20-1	CSAAYRDTDTQYF	TGCAGTGCTGCTTACAGGGACACAGATACGCAGTATTTT
few	TRBJ1-5	TRBD1	TRBV20-1	CSATISGTGYRGNQPQHF	TGCAGTGCTACGATATCCGGGACAGGATATAGGGGCAATCAGCCCCAGCATTTT
few	TRBJ1-3	-	TRBV29-1	CSVRTGGHGNTIYF	TGCAGCGTTCGCACTGGGGGCCATGGAAACACCATATATTTT
few	TRBJ2-1	-	TRBV27	CASNPLLGGSYNEQFF	TGTGCCAGCAACCCCCTGCTTGGGGGATCCTACAATGAGCAGTTCTTC
-	TRBJ2-1	TRBD1	TRBV5-1	CASSSSTGTVYNEQFF	TGCGCCAGCAGCTCCAGTACCGGGACAGTCTACAATGAGCAGTTCTTC